One and the same sample provided the 12 T cell receptor beta chains below, sequenced in a study of blood T cell repertoires in COVID-19. Libraries were prepared by immunoSEQ multiplex PCR; TCRdb keeps only in-frame clonotypes and omits some of them. The table includes about 53,000 clones, approximately 82% detected once. Sequencing was performed on peripheral blood. The receptor source for this set is a human donor in a cohort sampled during active COVID-19.

This chain connects TRBV7-4 to TRBJ1-5, with 9 bases fitting TRBD1. After removal of 2 bases from V and 3 bases from J, the junction contained 17 bases not matched to a gene. The CDR3 sequence is 20 residues long. Looked up from germline, CDR1 is SGHVT and CDR2 is SQSDAQ. The CDR3 here is CASSLLTRTGDFRANQPQHF. In DNA form, the CDR3 reads TGTGCCAGCAGCTTACTAACCAGGACAGGGGATTTCAGGGCCAATCAGCCCCAGCATTTT. Looking up the rest from reference TRBV7-4 and TRBJ1-5 gives the full variable domain: GAGVSQSPRYKVAKRGRDVALRCDSISGHVTLYWYRQTLGQGSEVLTYSQSDAQRDKSGRPSGRFSAERPERSVSTLKIQRTEQGDSAVYLCASSLLTRTGDFRANQPQHFGDGTRLSIL.

CDR3 residues: CASSKRGAQETQYF. The CDR3 DNA reads as TGTGCCAGCAGTAAGCGGGGTGCCCAAGAGACCCAGTACTTC. The V call is TRBV6-2 or TRBV6-3, the J call TRBJ2-5; the match to TRBD2 covers 7 bases. Germline CDR1 reads MNHEY; CDR2 reads SVGEGT. V gave up 5 bases and J gave up 1 base; unmatched junction bases: 4. The CDR3 runs to 14 residues.

This chain joins TRBV28 and TRBJ2-1; 11 positions agree with TRBD2. The length of the CDR3 is 15 residues. Losses at the gene ends were 6 bases for V and 4 bases for J; bases not matched to a gene: 5. The germline V gene has CDR1 MDHEN and CDR2 SYDVKM. The CDR3 nucleotides are TGTGCCAGCAGAGGTAGCGGGAGGGTGTACAATGAGCAGTTCTTC. Residues: CASRGSGRVYNEQFF. Together with reference TRBV28 and TRBJ2-1, the CDR3 gives the full variable domain: DVKVTQSSRYLVKRTGEKVFLECVQDMDHENMFWYRQDPGLGLRLIYFSYDVKMKEKGDIPEGYSVSREKKERFSLILESASTNQTSMYLCASRGSGRVYNEQFFGPGTRLTVL.

The chain couples TRBV27 to TRBJ1-1, with 7 bases fitting TRBD1. J gave up 1 base and V 5 bases, and 7 bases lay outside the gene matches. The CDR3 is made up of 15 amino acids. The V gene's germline CDR1 is MNHEY and CDR2 SMNVEV (reference sequence). In nucleotides, the CDR3 is TGTGCCAGCAGTAGGGGGCCCGGCTCGAACACTGAAGCTTTCTTT. This codes for CASSRGPGSNTEAFF.

CDR3 DNA: TGCAGCGTTGTCATGAGCGGGGCACACTACAATGAGCAGTTCTTC. This codes for CSVVMSGAHYNEQFF. The V and J genes are TRBV29-1 and TRBJ2-1; 7 bases map to TRBD2. Per the germline V gene, CDR1 is SQVTM and CDR2 is ANQGSEA. The CDR3 length is 15 residues. Trimming removed 4 bases from V and 3 bases from J; junction bases left unmatched: 9.

The chain uses TRBV3-1 (or the pseudogene TRBV3-2) and TRBJ2-5; D may be TRBD2 (5 bases). This CDR3 contains 13 residues. Between the trimmed V and J ends, which lost 7 bases and 7 bases, there was a span of 16 bases. The germline gives CDR1 LGHDT, CDR2 YNNKEL (reference sequence). CDR3 nucleotides: TGTGCCAGCACTCGGGAACCGGAGACGACCCAGTACTTC. The encoded protein is CASTREPETTQYF.

J is TRBJ2-1 and V is TRBV4-3, with D perhaps matching TRBD2 (5 bases). This CDR3 has 14 residues. Germline V gene data show CDR1 as LGHNA and CDR2 as YSLEER. Trimming removed 4 bases at V and 3 bases at J, with 10 bases between. The CDR3 here is CASSPIRGYNEQFF. CDR3 bases: TGCGCCAGCAGCCCGATCCGGGGCTACAATGAGCAGTTCTTC.

This clone showed up just once. V usage is TRBV10-1 and J usage is TRBJ2-1, with D perhaps matching TRBD2 (5 bases). Trimming took 3 bases from V and 0 from J, leaving 15 bases between them. The germline V gene has CDR1 WNHNN and CDR2 SYGVQD (reference sequence). The CDR3 covers 17 residues. The CDR3 DNA is TGCGCCAGCAGTGACTACGGGAAAGACTTCTCCTACAATGAGCAGTTCTTC. It specifies CASSDYGKDFSYNEQFF.

Details on this clone: No conserved phenylalanine or tryptophan is present at the end of the CDR3, so a read error is the likely explanation. Because the CDR3's place on the DNA is in doubt, the DNA is left out and the CDR3 is given as listed by TCRdb. The chain is built from TRBV18 and TRBJ1-1; TRBD1 is the table's D call, not checked against the DNA. The CDR3 length equals 13 residues, ends included. Germline CDR1 and CDR2: KGHSH and LQKENI. CDR3 loop: CASSPTRGGEHLL.

This clone was seen only once. This rearrangement joins TRBV7-3 to TRBJ1-6; D gene ambiguous. V lost 2 bases and J 0 bases, leaving 8 bases between the germline ends. This CDR3 spans 16 amino acids. Germline assignment: CDR1 SGHTA and CDR2 FQGTGA. This CDR3 reads CASSLGGSSYNSPLHF. CDR3 nucleotide sequence: TGTGCCAGCAGCTTAGGTGGGAGCTCCTATAATTCACCCCTCCACTTT.

The gene calls are TRBV7-2 and TRBJ1-5; D not certain. V lost 0 bases and J 6 bases, leaving 12 bases between the germline ends. Germline values: CDR1 SGHTA, CDR2 FQGNSA. The CDR3 has 15 amino acids. CDR3 sequence reads: CASSLAAGEGQPQHF. CDR3 in DNA: TGTGCCAGCAGCTTAGCGGCCGGGGAGGGTCAGCCCCAGCATTTT.

The V and J genes are TRBV21-1 and TRBJ2-1; the listed D gene, TRBD2, was not tested against the DNA. TRBV21-1 is a pseudogene locus. CDR3 length equals 17 residues. CDR3 protein: CASSARTSGRRGNEQFF. CDR3 coding DNA: TGTGCCAGCAGCGCCCGGACTAGCGGGAGAAGGGGCAATGAGCAGTTCTTC.